Presented here are 8 T cell receptor beta chains from one specimen sequenced in a study of blood T cell repertoires in COVID-19. This table comes from immunoSEQ multiplex PCR, and its TCRdb copy is limited to in-frame clones, with some not included. The sample includes fewer than 40,000 clones, roughly nine tenths of them seen just once. Material: peripheral blood. The receptors originated from a human donor in a cohort sampled during active COVID-19.

V is TRBV2 and J is TRBJ1-3, with D hard to call. Germline V gives CDR1 SNHLY, CDR2 FYNNEI. Between the trimmed V and J ends, which lost 7 bases and 0 bases, there was a span of 13 bases. This CDR3 is 15 amino acids long. The CDR3 DNA reads as TGTGCCAGCAAGCGGAGCGAGAGCTCTGGAAACACCATATATTTT. Translation: CASKRSESSGNTIYF.

The V call is TRBV6-5, the J call TRBJ1-6; D might be TRBD1 (5 bases). Germline V gives CDR1 MNHEY, CDR2 SVGAGI. V was trimmed by 8 bases and J by 10 bases, leaving 21 bases between them. The CDR3 length is 15 residues. The CDR3 here is CASRVTSQGGSPLHF. Written as DNA, the CDR3 is TGTGCCAGCCGAGTTACATCGCAGGGTGGCTCACCCCTCCACTTT.

In the case of this clone: Since the CDR3 does not end with the conserved phenylalanine or tryptophan, this likely comes from a read error. The chain uses TRBV7-9 and TRBJ1-6, with TRBD1 as a possible D gene (5 bases). The CDR3 runs to 11 residues. Germline CDR1 reads SEHNR; CDR2 reads FQNEAQ (reference sequence). V lost 8 bases and J 13 bases, leaving 12 bases between the germline ends. The CDR3 region has the DNA TGTGCCAGCGGGGCGGGGCTCCCCCTCCACCTT. Translated: CASGAGLPLHL.

The chain uses TRBV7-3 and TRBJ2-5; possibly TRBD2 for D (6 bases). Per the germline V gene, CDR1 is SGHTA and CDR2 is FQGTGA. The CDR3 covers 15 residues. Trimming shortened V by 2 bases and J by 5 bases, and 15 bases separated the two germline ends. CDR3 sequence: CASSLGGVGEETQYF. CDR3 sequence (DNA): TGTGCCAGCAGCTTAGGCGGGGTCGGTGAGGAGACCCAGTACTTC.

The chain is built from TRBV30 and TRBJ1-5, with TRBD1 matching 7 bases. The CDR3 extends over 13 amino acids. The V gene's germline CDR1 is GTSNPN and CDR2 SVGIG (reference sequence). J was trimmed by 5 bases and V by 4 bases; bases with no gene match: 5. The CDR3 here is CAWNRQGDQPQHF. CDR3 nucleotides: TGTGCCTGGAACCGACAGGGCGATCAGCCCCAGCATTTT. The full variable domain, its missing parts supplied by reference TRBV30 and TRBJ1-5, is SQTIHQWPATLVQPVGSPLSLECTVEGTSNPNLYWYRQAAGRGLQLLFYSVGIGQISSEVPQNLSASRPQDRQFILSSKKLLLSDSGFYLCAWNRQGDQPQHFGDGTRLSIL.

The V call is TRBV19, the J call TRBJ2-2; D remains unclear. The CDR3 spans 13 residues. The germline V gene encodes CDR1 LNHDA and CDR2 SQIVND (reference sequence). The germline V and J ends were trimmed by 7 bases and 7 bases, with 13 bases remaining between them. The CDR3 spells CASITEFGGELFF. In DNA form, the CDR3 reads TGTGCCAGTATCACTGAGTTTGGCGGGGAGCTGTTTTTT.

V is TRBV24-1 and J is TRBJ2-4, with D possibly matching TRBD1 (6 bases). The CDR3 spans 15 residues. The V gene lost 4 bases and the J gene lost 5 bases, with 14 bases spanning the gap. Germline V CDR1 and CDR2: KGHDR, SFDVKD. The CDR3 DNA sequence: TGTGCCACCAGTGACAGGGGCCTTTATGAAAACATTCAGTACTTC. This translates into CATSDRGLYENIQYF.

This chain connects TRBV7-2 to TRBJ2-3, with TRBD2 identical over 8 bases. In germline, CDR1 is SGHTA, CDR2 FQGNSA. This CDR3 comprises 15 residues. The V gene end was trimmed by 3 bases and the J gene end by 4 bases; junction bases not matched to a gene: 6. The CDR3: CASSFWGLGADTQYF. CDR3 in DNA: TGTGCCAGCAGCTTCTGGGGACTAGGCGCAGATACGCAGTATTTT. The variable domain in full, with the rest retrieved from reference TRBV7-2 and TRBJ2-3, is GAGVSQSPSNKVTEKGKDVELRCDPISGHTALYWYRQSLGQGLEFLIYFQGNSAPDKSGLPSDRFSAERTGGSVSTLTIQRTQQEDSAVYLCASSFWGLGADTQYFGPGTRLTVL.